Each of the 28 T cell receptor beta chains below was sequenced from the same sample in a study of blood T cell repertoires in COVID-19. Clones were sequenced by immunoSEQ multiplex PCR, and TCRdb holds only the in-frame ones, with some missing. The top ten clones hold around 15% of a sample with fewer than 15,000 clones, roughly 91% of them seen once. The sequencing sample was made of peripheral blood. The source is a human donor in a cohort sampled during active COVID-19.

The V gene is TRBV28, the J gene TRBJ2-1, with unresolved D. CDR1 MDHEN and CDR2 SYDVKM come from the germline V gene. Trimming removed 2 bases at V and 7 bases at J, with 6 bases between. The CDR3 length is 12 residues. CDR3 residues: CASSLSRNEQFF. For the CDR3, the DNA is TGTGCCAGCAGTTTAAGCAGGAATGAGCAGTTCTTC.

The chain recombines TRBV7-2 with TRBJ1-2; D gene unclear. The germline gives CDR1 SGHTA, CDR2 FQGNSA. There are 14 residues in the CDR3. Between the trimmed V and J ends, which lost 1 base and 2 bases, there was a span of 8 bases. The CDR3 protein is CASSLEQANYGYTF. Written as DNA, the CDR3 is TGTGCCAGCAGCTTAGAGCAGGCAAACTATGGCTACACCTTC.

This rearrangement joins TRBV3-1 (or the pseudogene TRBV3-2) to TRBJ2-2; 8 nucleotides line up with TRBD1. The CDR3 loop spans 14 amino acids. Per germline, CDR1 LGHDT and CDR2 YNNKEL (reference sequence). Trimming cost V 4 bases and J 7 bases; bases outside gene matches: 5. CDR3 nucleotides: TGTGCCAGCAGCCTTGGACAGGGTCTCGGGGAGCTGTTTTTT. Translating gives CASSLGQGLGELFF.

This chain's CDR3 is CASTHSGKTYEQYF. For the CDR3, the DNA is TGTGCCAGCACCCACAGCGGGAAGACCTACGAGCAGTACTTC. The gene calls are TRBV7-2 and TRBJ2-7; 7 bases align to TRBD2. V lost 7 bases, J lost 2 bases, and 8 bases stayed unmatched. Germline assignment: CDR1 SGHTA and CDR2 FQGNSA. CDR3 length: 14 residues.

This rearrangement joins TRBV5-4 to TRBJ2-5, with 7 bases lining up with TRBD2. This CDR3 comprises 14 residues. The germline V gene has CDR1 SGHNT and CDR2 YYREEE (reference sequence). The ends lost 2 bases at V and 6 bases at J; junction bases unmatched: 7. The CDR3 nucleotides read TGTGCCAGCAGCTTCTACGGGGGAGGGAAGACCCAGTACTTC. It specifies CASSFYGGGKTQYF.

The chain combines TRBV6-4 with TRBJ1-2; 8 positions agree with TRBD1. J lost 7 bases, V lost 0 bases, and 4 bases had no gene match. CDR3 size: 14 residues. Germline assignment: CDR1 MRHNA and CDR2 SNTAGT. The CDR3: CASSDSTGAGGYTF. CDR3 in DNA: TGTGCCAGCAGTGACTCGACAGGGGCGGGTGGCTACACCTTC.

V usage is TRBV7-2 and J usage is TRBJ1-3; 10 nucleotides align to TRBD1. This CDR3 is 17 amino acids long. Germline CDR1 SGHTA, CDR2 FQGNSA. V shed 3 bases, J shed 8 bases, and the junction held 13 bases outside the gene matches. The CDR3 reads CASSFSNPGQGSHTIYF. The DNA for the CDR3 is TGTGCCAGCAGCTTCTCGAACCCGGGACAGGGGTCCCACACCATATATTTT.

V and J are TRBV10-2 and TRBJ1-1, with D possibly matching TRBD1 (6 bases). The germline gives CDR1 WSHSY, CDR2 SAAADI. The CDR3 is made up of 15 amino acids. V lost 4 bases and J 1 base, leaving 13 bases between the germline ends. This CDR3 reads CASSAGQSRNTEAFF. The DNA of the CDR3 is TGCGCCAGCAGTGCAGGACAGTCGAGGAACACTGAAGCTTTCTTT.

The chain joins TRBV5-4 to TRBJ2-7, with 9 positions matching TRBD1. CDR3 length: 15 amino acids. Germline CDR1 SGHNT, CDR2 YYREEE (reference sequence). V lost 1 base, J lost 2 bases, and 4 bases stayed unmatched. The CDR3 reads CASSLQQGAAYEQYF. In DNA, the CDR3 is TGTGCCAGCAGCTTGCAACAGGGGGCCGCCTACGAGCAGTACTTC. Based on the CDR3 plus reference TRBV5-4 and TRBJ2-7, the full variable domain is ETGVTQSPTHLIKTRGQQVTLRCSSQSGHNTVSWYQQALGQGPQFIFQYYREEENGRGNFPPRFSGLQFPNYSSELNVNALELDDSALYLCASSLQQGAAYEQYFGPGTRLTVT.

The V and J genes are TRBV7-2 and TRBJ2-7; perhaps TRBD1 as D (5 bases). CDR1 is SGHTA, CDR2 FQGNSA, per germline. V lost 5 bases to trimming and J lost 1 base, with 12 bases between them. This CDR3 region has 14 residues. DNA of the CDR3: TGTGCCAGCAGCCGCATTCAGGGTTCCTACGAGCAGTACTTC. Amino acid sequence: CASSRIQGSYEQYF.

The rearrangement uses TRBV24-1 and TRBJ2-5; 7 positions agree with TRBD1. The V and J ends lost 3 bases and 5 bases, in that order; junction bases with no gene match: 5. The CDR3 loop spans 14 amino acids. CDR1 KGHDR and CDR2 SFDVKD come from the germline V gene. CDR3 region: CATSDATGYETQYF. The CDR3 DNA is TGTGCCACCAGTGATGCGACAGGGTACGAGACCCAGTACTTC.

The chain is built from TRBV12-3 or TRBV12-4 and TRBJ2-7; D is possibly TRBD2 (5 bases). V was shortened by 0 bases and J by 5 bases, with 8 bases between the two germline ends. CDR3 length equals 13 residues. In DNA, the CDR3 is TGTGCCAGCAGTTTAGCTCCGGGGAACGAGCAGTACTTC. Translation: CASSLAPGNEQYF.

The genes are TRBV6-5 and TRBJ1-1; D is undetermined. The CDR3 has 15 amino acids. The germline V and J ends were trimmed by 4 bases and 5 bases, with 17 bases remaining between them. The germline V gene has CDR1 MNHEY and CDR2 SVGAGI. As DNA, the CDR3 is TGTGCCAGCAGTTTCCAAGGGCGGGTGGGAACTGAAGCTTTCTTT. This encodes CASSFQGRVGTEAFF.

The chain links TRBV10-3 to TRBJ1-5, with 11 bases that match TRBD1. CDR3 length: 18 residues. V lost 0 bases, J lost 11 bases, and 15 bases stayed unmatched. From germline, CDR1 is ENHRY and CDR2 SYGVKD. Here the CDR3 reads CAISESNLRTGGALAQHF. The CDR3 DNA reads TGTGCCATCAGTGAGTCTAATTTGAGGACAGGGGGCGCGTTGGCCCAGCATTTT.

The chain couples TRBV27 to TRBJ2-1, with 11 bases lining up with TRBD2. Per the germline V gene, CDR1 is MNHEY and CDR2 is SMNVEV (reference sequence). This CDR3 has 16 residues. V shed 4 bases and J 4 bases; nucleotides not matched to a gene: 6. The CDR3 DNA follows: TGTGCCAGCAGTTACCTAACTAGCGGGGGTTACAATGAGCAGTTCTTC. It specifies CASSYLTSGGYNEQFF.

The J gene is TRBJ2-3, the V gene TRBV6-5, with 7 bases lining up with TRBD2. The junction had 9 bases not matched to a gene; V was cut back by 6 bases and J by 6 bases. The CDR3 covers 14 residues. Germline values: CDR1 MNHEY, CDR2 SVGAGI. The DNA of the CDR3 is TGTGCCAGCAGCCGGGCGAGCGGGATCGATACGCAGTATTTT. Its translation is CASSRASGIDTQYF.

The chain joins TRBV6-5 to TRBJ1-6, with a possible D match to TRBD1 (5 bases). Germline-derived CDR1 and CDR2 are MNHEY and SVGAGI. The length of the CDR3 is 15 residues. Trimming took off 4 bases at V and 9 bases at J, with 16 bases between the two ends. The DNA for the CDR3 is TGTGCCAGCAGTTTTTACCGCGGGACCGGTTCACCCCTCCACTTT. This translates into CASSFYRGTGSPLHF.

The rearrangement uses TRBV18 and TRBJ1-5, with a weak D call TRBD1 (6 bases). This CDR3 is built from 14 residues. CDR1 and CDR2 (germline): KGHSH, LQKENI. V lost 6 bases, J lost 4 bases, and 13 bases lay in between. The CDR3 protein is CASSPRQENQPQHF. In DNA, the CDR3 is TGTGCCAGCTCTCCTAGACAGGAAAATCAGCCCCAGCATTTT.

The V call is TRBV5-1, the J call TRBJ2-5; 7 bases line up with TRBD1. Germline trimming cut 1 base from V and 5 bases from J; bases unmatched to any gene: 11. This CDR3 contains 16 residues. Germline V gene lookup returns CDR1 SGHRS and CDR2 YFSETQ. The CDR3 spells CASSLNGDSGWETQYF. In DNA form, the CDR3 reads TGCGCCAGCAGCTTGAATGGGGACAGCGGCTGGGAGACCCAGTACTTC.

The chain is built from TRBV6-2 or TRBV6-3 and TRBJ2-7; 11 bases match TRBD2. Germline V gene data show CDR1 as MNHEY and CDR2 as SVGEGT. The V and J ends lost 2 bases and 4 bases, in that order; junction bases with no gene match: 10. The CDR3 has 17 amino acids. The CDR3 reads CASSYETSGTMRYEQYF. CDR3 DNA: TGTGCCAGCAGTTACGAGACTAGCGGGACGATGAGGTACGAGCAGTACTTC.

The rearrangement links TRBV4-2 to TRBJ1-4, with 9 bases identical to TRBD1. The CDR3 loop spans 15 amino acids. Germline CDR1 and CDR2: LGHNA and YNFKEQ. The V segment lost 5 bases and the J segment 6 bases; nucleotides outside the gene matches: 7. The CDR3 spells CASSKQGAEDEKLFF. The CDR3 nucleotides read TGTGCCAGCAGCAAACAGGGGGCGGAAGATGAAAAACTGTTTTTT.

This clone was observed a handful of times. This chain uses TRBV27 with TRBJ1-6; D uncertain. CDR1 is MNHEY, CDR2 SMNVEV, per germline (reference sequence). This CDR3 comprises 13 residues. With 2 bases removed from V and 7 bases from J, the gap between germline ends came to 6 bases. CDR3 protein: CASSLRGNSPLHF. Written as DNA, the CDR3 is TGTGCCAGCAGTTTACGGGGAAATTCACCCCTCCACTTT.

This rearrangement joins TRBV19 to TRBJ1-5; TRBD1 agrees at 7 bases. The V gene's germline CDR1 is LNHDA and CDR2 SQIVND (reference sequence). The CDR3 length is 17 residues. J was trimmed by 0 bases and V by 2 bases; bases with no gene match: 7. The DNA of the CDR3 is TGTGCCAGTAGTATAACCCGGACAGGAGATAGCAATCAGCCCCAGCATTTT. It encodes CASSITRTGDSNQPQHF.

This chain uses TRBV6-1 with TRBJ1-2, with TRBD1 as a possible D gene (6 bases). This CDR3 spans 15 amino acids. Per germline, CDR1 MNHNS and CDR2 SASEGT. The V end was cut by 3 bases, the J end by 4 bases, with 15 bases between. The CDR3 loop reads CASSDVMDSLYGYTF. CDR3 sequence (DNA): TGTGCCAGCAGTGACGTAATGGACAGCCTCTATGGCTACACCTTC.

V gene TRBV6-5 combines with J gene TRBJ2-2; no definite D call. The V gene lost 10 bases and the J gene lost 0 bases, with 12 bases spanning the gap. Germline lookup yields CDR1 MNHEY and CDR2 SVGAGI. This CDR3 has 14 residues. CDR3 amino acids: CATETPPNTGELFF. Here the CDR3 DNA reads TGTGCCACCGAGACACCGCCGAACACCGGGGAGCTGTTTTTT.

V usage is TRBV24-1 and J usage is TRBJ2-5; 9 nucleotides agree with TRBD1. Germline CDR1 is KGHDR and CDR2 is SFDVKD. The CDR3 is 16 residues long. The ends lost 3 bases at V and 3 bases at J; junction bases unmatched: 7. The CDR3 loop reads CATSDPGQGLKETQYF. The DNA of the CDR3 is TGTGCCACCAGTGATCCGGGACAGGGTTTGAAAGAGACCCAGTACTTC.

The rearrangement links TRBV2 to TRBJ2-1; TRBD2 is a possible D gene (6 bases). The CDR3 has 11 residues. Trimming cost V 6 bases and J 14 bases, with 14 bases left between them. Germline CDR1 and CDR2: SNHLY and FYNNEI. CDR3: CASSSGVFEFF. CDR3 DNA sequence: TGTGCCAGCAGCTCGGGAGTGTTTGAGTTCTTC.

The gene calls are TRBV4-3 and TRBJ2-3; 9 nucleotides line up with TRBD2. The V and J ends lost 4 bases and 2 bases, in that order; junction bases with no gene match: 4. Germline assignment: CDR1 LGHNA and CDR2 YSLEER. The CDR3 runs 15 residues. The CDR3 sequence: CASSRGGGDTDTQYF. DNA of the CDR3: TGCGCCAGCAGCCGCGGGGGGGGAGACACAGATACGCAGTATTTT.